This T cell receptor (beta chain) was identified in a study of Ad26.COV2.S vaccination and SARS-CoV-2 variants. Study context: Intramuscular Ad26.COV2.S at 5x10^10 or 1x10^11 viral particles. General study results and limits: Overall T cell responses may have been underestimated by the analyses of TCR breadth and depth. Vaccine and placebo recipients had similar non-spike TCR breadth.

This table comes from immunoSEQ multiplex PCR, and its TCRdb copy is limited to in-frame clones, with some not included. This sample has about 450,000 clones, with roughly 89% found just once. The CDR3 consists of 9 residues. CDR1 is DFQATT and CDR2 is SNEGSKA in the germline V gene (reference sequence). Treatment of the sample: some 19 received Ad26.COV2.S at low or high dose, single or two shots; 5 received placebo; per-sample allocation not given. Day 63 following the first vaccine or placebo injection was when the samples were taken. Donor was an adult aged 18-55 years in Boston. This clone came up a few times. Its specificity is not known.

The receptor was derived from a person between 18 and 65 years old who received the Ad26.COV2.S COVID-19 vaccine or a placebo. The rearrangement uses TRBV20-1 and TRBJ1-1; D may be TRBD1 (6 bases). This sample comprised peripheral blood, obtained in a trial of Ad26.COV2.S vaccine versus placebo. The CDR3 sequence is CRPQGRAFF. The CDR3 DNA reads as TGCAGGCCACAGGGAAGAGCTTTCTTT.